This entry lists 25 T cell receptor beta chains sequenced from one sample in a study of T-cell memory formation after mild COVID-19. MiXCR, applied by TCRdb to the 5' RACE reads, yields one record per CDR3 protein. The table records around 510,000 distinct CDR3 sequences, about 20% of them present only once. Specimen: PBMCs or a T cell subset sorted from them (not recorded which). The receptor source for this set is an adult woman who had mild COVID-19 (a few samples of this study predate the infection). Cell type and time point are not known.

This clonotype was detected ten times or more. The rearrangement links TRBV24-1 to TRBJ2-1; no firm D call. Germline CDR1 and CDR2: KGHDR and SFDVKD. This CDR3 region has 16 residues. The ends were cut back, 0 bases at V and 3 bases at J, with 11 bases in the middle. The CDR3 DNA follows: TGTGCCACCAGTGATTTGGAAGGGCATGGCTACAATGAGCAGTTCTTC. Its protein is CATSDLEGHGYNEQFF.

This clonotype has just a few counts. This rearrangement joins TRBV12-3 or TRBV12-4 to TRBJ2-1; D uncertain. The V end was cut by 2 bases, the J end by 8 bases, with 7 bases between. The CDR3 spans 12 residues. In DNA form, the CDR3 reads TGTGCCAGCAGTTTAAAGGCCTATGAGCAGTTCTTC. As protein: CASSLKAYEQFF.

There are many counts of this clonotype. This sequence joins TRBV12-3 or TRBV12-4 and TRBJ1-1; maybe TRBD1 (5 bases). The V and J ends lost 8 bases and 2 bases respectively, with 12 bases between them. The CDR3 sequence is 13 residues long. The CDR3 DNA is TGTGCCAGCCTAAGTGGGGGAAACACTGAAGCTTTCTTT. This codes for CASLSGGNTEAFF.

This chain connects TRBV5-8 to TRBJ1-2, with a tentative D call TRBD1 (5 bases). V lost 3 bases and J lost 2, with 11 bases in between. The CDR3 length is 14 residues. Germline V gene data show CDR1 as SGHTS and CDR2 as YDEGEE. CDR3 DNA: TGTGCCAGCAGCTCGAGGACACTCAACTATGGCTACACCTTC. Amino acid sequence: CASSSRTLNYGYTF.

This clonotype was seen only a few times. The chain is built from TRBV5-1 and TRBJ2-7; D remains unclear. Per the germline V gene, CDR1 is SGHRS and CDR2 is YFSETQ. Trimming left V 3 bases short and J 0 bases short, with 10 bases between. The CDR3 has 14 residues. The CDR3 spells CASSSNGDSYEQYF. CDR3 bases: TGCGCCAGCAGCTCCAACGGAGACTCCTACGAGCAGTACTTC.

In its sample, this clonotype was seen many times. V gene TRBV6-5 combines with J gene TRBJ1-1; D might be TRBD1 (5 bases). This CDR3 is 15 amino acids long. CDR1 is MNHEY, CDR2 SVGAGI, per germline. Deletions cut 0 bases from V and 0 bases from J, with 8 bases between. The CDR3 DNA reads TGTGCCAGCAGTTACTCCTCGGGGCTGAACACTGAAGCTTTCTTT. This sequence encodes CASSYSSGLNTEAFF.

V is TRBV5-1 and J is TRBJ1-2, with D unclear. V dropped 4 bases and J dropped 4 bases, with 11 bases sitting between them. Germline CDR1 is SGHRS and CDR2 is YFSETQ. This CDR3 is 13 amino acids long. CDR3 coding DNA: TGCGCCAGCAGCGAAGACGGACTCTATGGCTACACCTTC. Translation: CASSEDGLYGYTF.

The V gene is TRBV7-9, the J gene TRBJ2-2; 7 positions agree with TRBD1. CDR3 length: 14 residues. V dropped 3 bases and J dropped 7; count of bases not matched to a gene: 5. CDR1 is SEHNR, CDR2 FQNEAQ, per germline (reference sequence). CDR3 region: CASSFGTGVGELFF. The DNA of the CDR3 is TGTGCCAGCAGCTTCGGAACAGGGGTCGGGGAGCTGTTTTTT.

This clonotype was found a few times. The chain couples TRBV3-1 to TRBJ1-1, with unresolved D. Germline values: CDR1 LGHDT, CDR2 YNNKEL (reference sequence). The length of the CDR3 is 11 residues. Trimming stripped 6 bases from V and 6 bases from J, with 8 bases between. The CDR3 region has the DNA TGTGCCAGCAGGGTCGGCTCTGAAGCTTTCTTT. It codes for CASRVGSEAFF.

The genes are TRBV9 and TRBJ2-1; the match to TRBD2 covers 11 bases. Trimming removed 3 bases from V and 6 bases from J; junction bases left unmatched: 5. CDR1 is SGDLS, CDR2 YYNGEE, per germline. CDR3 length: 15 amino acids. In DNA, the CDR3 is TGTGCCAGCAGCGCCACTAGCGGGAGTCCCAATGAGCAGTTCTTC. Translation: CASSATSGSPNEQFF.

V gene TRBV11-2 combines with J gene TRBJ1-1; D uncertain. Germline lookup yields CDR1 SGHAT and CDR2 FQNNGV. This CDR3 has 14 amino acids. Deletions cut 5 bases from V and 0 bases from J, with 10 bases between. This CDR3 reads CASSMTNLNTEAFF. DNA of the CDR3: TGTGCCAGCAGCATGACAAACTTGAACACTGAAGCTTTCTTT.

This clonotype was seen only a few times. CDR3 amino acids: CASSLGASGTNTGELFF. DNA for the CDR3: TGCGCCAGCAGCCTCGGGGCTAGCGGGACGAACACCGGGGAGCTGTTTTTT. The genes are TRBV5-1 and TRBJ2-2; TRBD2 agrees at 9 bases. J was trimmed by 0 bases and V by 4 bases; bases with no gene match: 7. Looked up from germline, CDR1 is SGHRS and CDR2 is YFSETQ. The CDR3 extends over 17 amino acids.

This CDR3 reads CATSATPGPVIPTGELFF. CDR3 DNA sequence: TGTGCCACCAGTGCCACGCCGGGACCCGTAATCCCCACCGGGGAGCTGTTTTTT. This chain uses TRBV24-1 with TRBJ2-2, with D possibly called TRBD1 or TRBD2 (5 bases each). Germline V lookup: CDR1 KGHDR, CDR2 SFDVKD. Trimming shortened V by 5 bases and J by 4 bases, and 22 bases separated the two germline ends. This CDR3 spans 18 amino acids.

This chain joins TRBV7-8 and TRBJ2-3; the D is unclear. CDR3 length: 10 amino acids. Trimming took 6 bases from V and 11 from J, leaving 9 bases between them. Germline CDR1 and CDR2: SGHVS and FQNEAQ. This CDR3 reads CASSLEQQYF. As DNA, the CDR3 is TGTGCCAGCAGTTTGGAACAGCAGTATTTT.

V and J are TRBV7-2 and TRBJ2-5; no clear D gene. The CDR3 has 17 amino acids. Germline V gene lookup returns CDR1 SGHTA and CDR2 FQGNSA. The V end lost 1 base, the J end lost 6 bases, and 21 bases lay between the germline ends. In nucleotides, the CDR3 is TGTGCCAGCAGCTTAGTTGGCATGATGGCGATCCGGCAGACCCAGTACTTC. Its translation: CASSLVGMMAIRQTQYF.

This clonotype has a handful of counts. The rearrangement links TRBV5-1 to TRBJ2-7, with no clear D. Germline CDR1 and CDR2: SGHRS and YFSETQ. Trimming removed 3 bases from V and 5 bases from J, with 12 bases in between. The CDR3 loop spans 13 amino acids. In DNA form, the CDR3 reads TGCGCCAGCAGCTCCCAAGGTGGGGACGAGCAGTACTTC. As protein: CASSSQGGDEQYF.

This clonotype was counted a few times. The chain carries TRBV12-3 or TRBV12-4 and TRBJ2-2; 8 bases map to TRBD1. With V trimmed by 0 bases and J by 6 bases, 12 bases remained unmatched. CDR3 length: 18 residues. In DNA, the CDR3 is TGTGCCAGCAGTTTAGCCCAAAAGGGCATGACAGGGGCCGGGGAGCTGTTTTTT. Translation gives CASSLAQKGMTGAGELFF.

The gene calls are TRBV2 and TRBJ1-1; 8 nucleotides line up with TRBD1. The CDR3 runs to 13 residues. The germline V gene has CDR1 SNHLY and CDR2 FYNNEI. V shed 8 bases and J 5 bases; nucleotides not matched to a gene: 7. The CDR3 region is CASHRQGRTEAFF. Here the CDR3 DNA reads TGTGCCAGCCACCGACAGGGGCGGACTGAAGCTTTCTTT.

This clonotype appeared a few times. V gene TRBV28 combines with J gene TRBJ1-1, with a weak D call TRBD1 (6 bases). The CDR3 has 16 residues. Germline V gene lookup returns CDR1 MDHEN and CDR2 SYDVKM. V was trimmed by 6 bases and J by 6 bases, leaving 23 bases between them. This CDR3 reads CASSYTTQGGYSEAFF. In DNA, the CDR3 is TGTGCCAGCAGCTATACCACACAGGGTGGGTATTCTGAAGCTTTCTTT.

This clonotype was found once. This sequence joins TRBV7-8 and TRBJ2-7, with 8 bases lining up with TRBD2. The V segment lost 7 bases and the J segment 2 bases; nucleotides outside the gene matches: 16. The CDR3 loop spans 17 amino acids. Per germline, CDR1 SGHVS and CDR2 FQNEAQ. The DNA for the CDR3 is TGTGCCAGCACCCCGAACAGCGGGAGCGCTGGGCCCTACGAGCAGTACTTC. Encoded protein: CASTPNSGSAGPYEQYF.

V gene TRBV2 combines with J gene TRBJ2-1; D tentatively reads TRBD1 or TRBD2 (6 bases each). Trimming stripped 6 bases from V and 4 bases from J, with 19 bases between. Germline CDR1 SNHLY, CDR2 FYNNEI. The CDR3 consists of 16 residues. Here the CDR3 reads CASSHPVEGGYNEQFF. The CDR3 region has the DNA TGTGCCAGCAGCCACCCCGTGGAAGGGGGGTACAATGAGCAGTTCTTC.

This clonotype showed up just a few times. The genes are TRBV7-2 and TRBJ2-3; TRBD1 agrees at 9 bases. The CDR3 loop spans 15 amino acids. Germline V gene lookup returns CDR1 SGHTA and CDR2 FQGNSA. Trimming took 5 bases from V and 6 from J; bases not matched to a gene: 9. CDR3 sequence reads: CASSTGGTGLDTQYF. For the CDR3, the DNA is TGTGCCAGCAGCACCGGAGGGACAGGGCTCGATACGCAGTATTTT. The variable domain in full, with the rest retrieved from reference TRBV7-2 and TRBJ2-3, is GAGVSQSPSNKVTEKGKDVELRCDPISGHTALYWYRQSLGQGLEFLIYFQGNSAPDKSGLPSDRFSAERTGGSVSTLTIQRTQQEDSAVYLCASSTGGTGLDTQYFGPGTRLTVL.

This clonotype was picked up a small number of times. This rearrangement joins TRBV5-1 to TRBJ1-5, with unresolved D. V was cut by 2 bases and J by 4 bases, with 13 bases left in between. This CDR3 comprises 15 residues. Germline V lookup: CDR1 SGHRS, CDR2 YFSETQ. This CDR3 reads CASSLSDRRNQPQHF. As DNA, the CDR3 is TGCGCCAGCAGCTTAAGTGATAGAAGAAATCAGCCCCAGCATTTT.

This chain connects TRBV6-5 to TRBJ2-6; perhaps TRBD2 as D (6 bases). The germline gives CDR1 MNHEY, CDR2 SVGAGI. The CDR3 has 16 amino acids. Trimming removed 4 bases from V and 0 bases from J, with 10 bases in between. CDR3 sequence: CASSWGLLSGANVLTF. DNA for the CDR3: TGTGCCAGCAGTTGGGGACTTCTCTCTGGGGCCAACGTCCTGACTTTC.

This clonotype was picked up one time. This chain links TRBV4-3 with TRBJ2-7; D may be TRBD2 (5 bases). Germline-derived CDR1 and CDR2 are LGHNA and YSLEER. The CDR3 has 15 residues. V gave up 4 bases and J gave up 0 bases, with 13 bases separating them. The chain's CDR3 is CASSRLPGNSYEQYF. For the CDR3, the DNA is TGCGCCAGCAGCCGTCTGCCCGGGAACTCCTACGAGCAGTACTTC.